The entry below gives a single T cell receptor beta chain sequence along with its context. Only in-frame clones appear in the TCRdb table, and some are missing; sequencing was by immunoSEQ multiplex PCR. The data contain about 190,000 clones, around nine tenths of them seen just once; the ten biggest clones take up 20% to 25%. This sample is drawn from a study of blood T cell repertoires in COVID-19. This CDR3 is built from 15 residues. The trim removed 6 bases at V and 5 bases at J, leaving 9 bases unmatched. Germline CDR1 is SNHLY and CDR2 is FYNNEI. The sample was peripheral blood. The TCR comes from a man aged 55 to 70 with active or convalescent COVID-19. This chain connects TRBV2 to TRBJ2-2; 7 bases line up with TRBD2. The CDR3 DNA reads TGTGCCAGCAGGGGACTAAGCGGGGTGACCGGGGAGCTGTTTTTT. Translated: CASRGLSGVTGELFF.